This T cell receptor (beta chain) was identified in a study of T cell responses to AZD1222 COVID-19 vaccine. Data came from immunoSEQ multiplex PCR; TCRdb stores just in-frame clones and leaves some out. Here the sample spans about 120,000 clones, 75% to 90% being singletons. The CDR3 sequence is 15 residues long. Per germline, CDR1 MDHEN and CDR2 SYDVKM. The V end lost 6 bases, the J end lost 0 bases, and 14 bases lay between the germline ends. Source: peripheral blood, taken on day 0 of AZD1222 vaccination. The sequence came from an adult in good health. The chain links TRBV28 to TRBJ1-2; a possible D gene is TRBD1 (6 bases). The CDR3 DNA reads as TGTGCCAGCAGCAAAACAGGGAGAACTAACTATGGCTACACCTTC. As protein: CASSKTGRTNYGYTF.